The clone carrying this TCR beta chain was seen only a few times. Its antigen remains unidentified. Germline trimming cut 5 bases from V and 6 bases from J; bases unmatched to any gene: 10. The CDR3 runs to 15 residues. These data are taken from a study of blood T cells in healthy people across ages. Study-level findings and limits: Among long-lived donors, naive CD4+ cells were more numerous and diversity higher than in aged donors.

A sample-barcoded 5' primer and a J-beta primer mix were used in a second PCR of about 7 to 11 cycles. The template-switch adaptor was a 5' adaptor with 12 random nucleotides. It tagged each cDNA molecule. TCRdb reprocessed the 5' RACE reads via MiXCR and lists one record per CDR3 protein. The sample includes 1.4 million or so distinct CDR3 sequences, 40% to 45% of them seen just once. V and J are TRBV12-3 or TRBV12-4 and TRBJ1-1; 9 bases match TRBD1. This receptor was taken from a woman aged 18-35 years in good health. Specimen: blood. CDR3 loop: CASSPGQGTGSEAFF. CDR3 in DNA: TGTGCCAGCAGTCCGGGACAGGGAACAGGATCTGAAGCTTTCTTT.